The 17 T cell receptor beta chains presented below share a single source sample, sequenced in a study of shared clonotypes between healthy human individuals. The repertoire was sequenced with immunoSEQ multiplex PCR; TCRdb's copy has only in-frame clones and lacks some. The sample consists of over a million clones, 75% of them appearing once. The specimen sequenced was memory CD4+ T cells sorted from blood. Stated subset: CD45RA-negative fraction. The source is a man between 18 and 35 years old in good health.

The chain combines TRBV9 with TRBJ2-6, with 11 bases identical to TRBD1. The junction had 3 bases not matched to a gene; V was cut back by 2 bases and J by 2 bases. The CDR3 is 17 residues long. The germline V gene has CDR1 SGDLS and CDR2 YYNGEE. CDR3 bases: TGTGCCAGCAGCGTTGGGGGACAGGGGGCTGGGGCCAACGTCCTGACTTTC. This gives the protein CASSVGGQGAGANVLTF.

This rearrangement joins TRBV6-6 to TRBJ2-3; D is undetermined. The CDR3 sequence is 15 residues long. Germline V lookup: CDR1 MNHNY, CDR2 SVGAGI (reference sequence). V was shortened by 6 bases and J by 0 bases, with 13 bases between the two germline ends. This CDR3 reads CASSLMTLSTDTQYF. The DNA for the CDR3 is TGTGCCAGCAGCCTAATGACACTCAGCACAGATACGCAGTATTTT.

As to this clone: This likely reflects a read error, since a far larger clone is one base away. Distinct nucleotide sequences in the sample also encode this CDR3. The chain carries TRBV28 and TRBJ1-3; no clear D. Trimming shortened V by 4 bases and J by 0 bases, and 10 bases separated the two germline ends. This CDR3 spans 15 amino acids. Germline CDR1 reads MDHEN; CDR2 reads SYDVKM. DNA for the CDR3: TGTGCCAGCAGTTCCCCAAGCGGCTCTGGAAACACCATATATTTT. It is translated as CASSSPSGSGNTIYF.

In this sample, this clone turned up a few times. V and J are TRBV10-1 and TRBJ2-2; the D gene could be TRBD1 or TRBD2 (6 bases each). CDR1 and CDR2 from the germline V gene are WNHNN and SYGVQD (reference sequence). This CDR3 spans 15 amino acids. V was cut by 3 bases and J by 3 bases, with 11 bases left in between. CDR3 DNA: TGCGCCAGCAGTGACCCTAGGGGGGACACCGGGGAGCTGTTTTTT. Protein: CASSDPRGDTGELFF.

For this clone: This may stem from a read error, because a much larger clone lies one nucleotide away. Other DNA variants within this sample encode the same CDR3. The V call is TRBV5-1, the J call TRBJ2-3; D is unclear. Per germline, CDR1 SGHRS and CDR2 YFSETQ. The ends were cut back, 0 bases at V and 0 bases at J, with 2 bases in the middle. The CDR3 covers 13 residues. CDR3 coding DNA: TGCGCCAGCAGCTTGGTTAGCACAGATACGCAGTATTTT. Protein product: CASSLVSTDTQYF.

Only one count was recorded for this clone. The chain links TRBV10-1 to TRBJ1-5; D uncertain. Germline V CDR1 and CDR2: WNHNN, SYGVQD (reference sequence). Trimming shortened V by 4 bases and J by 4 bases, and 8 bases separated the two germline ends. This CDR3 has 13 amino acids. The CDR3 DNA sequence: TGCGCCAGCAGTGCGGCAGGTAATCAGCCCCAGCATTTT. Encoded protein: CASSAAGNQPQHF.

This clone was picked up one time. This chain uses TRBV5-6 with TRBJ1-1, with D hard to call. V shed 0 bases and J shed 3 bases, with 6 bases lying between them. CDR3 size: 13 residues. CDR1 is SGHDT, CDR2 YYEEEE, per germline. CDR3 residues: CASSLDVDTEAFF. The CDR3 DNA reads TGTGCCAGCAGCTTGGACGTGGACACTGAAGCTTTCTTT.

CDR3 bases: TGTGCCAGCTCGTCAACAGAGACCAACTATGGCTACACCTTC. Translating it yields CASSSTETNYGYTF. The J gene is TRBJ1-2, the V gene TRBV18; D gene uncertain. CDR3 length equals 14 residues. Trimming removed 6 bases at V and 2 bases at J, with 13 bases between. Germline V gene sequence: CDR1 KGHSH, CDR2 LQKENI. The complete variable domain, with remaining parts taken from reference TRBV18 and TRBJ1-2, reads NAGVMQNPRHLVRRRGQEARLRCSPMKGHSHVYWYRQLPEEGLKFMVYLQKENIIDESGMPKERFSAEFPKEGPSILRIQQVVRGDSAAYFCASSSTETNYGYTFGSGTRLTVV.

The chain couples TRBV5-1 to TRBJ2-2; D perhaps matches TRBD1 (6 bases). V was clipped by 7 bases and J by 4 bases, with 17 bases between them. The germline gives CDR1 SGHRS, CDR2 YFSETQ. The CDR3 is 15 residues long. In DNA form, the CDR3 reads TGCGCCAGCGTGACAGGAGATTCCCCCACCGGGGAGCTGTTTTTT. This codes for CASVTGDSPTGELFF. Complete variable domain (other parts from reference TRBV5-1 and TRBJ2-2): KAGVTQTPRYLIKTRGQQVTLSCSPISGHRSVSWYQQTPGQGLQFLFEYFSETQRNKGNFPGRFSGRQFSNSRSEMNVSTLELGDSALYLCASVTGDSPTGELFFGEGSRLTVL.

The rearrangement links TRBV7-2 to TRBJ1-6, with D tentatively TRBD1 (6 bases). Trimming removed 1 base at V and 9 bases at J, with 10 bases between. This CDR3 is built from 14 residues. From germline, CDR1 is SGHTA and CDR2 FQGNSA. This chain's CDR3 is CASSLGQGLSPLHF. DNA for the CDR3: TGTGCCAGCAGCTTAGGGCAGGGGCTTTCACCCCTCCACTTT.

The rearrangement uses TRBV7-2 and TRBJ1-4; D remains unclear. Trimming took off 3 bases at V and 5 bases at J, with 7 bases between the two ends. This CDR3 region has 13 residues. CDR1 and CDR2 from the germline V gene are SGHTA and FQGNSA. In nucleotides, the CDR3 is TGTGCCAGCAGCTTCGGAGGGAATGAAAAACTGTTTTTT. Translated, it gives CASSFGGNEKLFF.

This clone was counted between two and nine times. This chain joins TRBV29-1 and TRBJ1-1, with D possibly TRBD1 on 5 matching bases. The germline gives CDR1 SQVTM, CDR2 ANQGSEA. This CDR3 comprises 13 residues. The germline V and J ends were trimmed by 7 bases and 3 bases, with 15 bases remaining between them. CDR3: CSATWGGDTEAFF. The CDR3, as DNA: TGCAGCGCCACATGGGGGGGGGACACTGAAGCTTTCTTT.

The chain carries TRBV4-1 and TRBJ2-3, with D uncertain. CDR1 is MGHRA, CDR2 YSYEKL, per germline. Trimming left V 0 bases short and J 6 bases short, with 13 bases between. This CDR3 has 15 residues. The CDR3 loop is CASSQDHTSYDTQYF. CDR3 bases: TGCGCCAGCAGCCAAGATCATACTTCTTACGATACGCAGTATTTT.

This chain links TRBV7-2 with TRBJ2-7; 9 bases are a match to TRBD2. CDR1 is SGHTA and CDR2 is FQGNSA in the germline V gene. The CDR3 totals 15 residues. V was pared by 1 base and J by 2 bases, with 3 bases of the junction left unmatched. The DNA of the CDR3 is TGTGCCAGCAGCTTAGTGACTAGCGGCACCTACGAGCAGTACTTC. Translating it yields CASSLVTSGTYEQYF.

The CDR3 DNA is TGTGCCATCAGTTCCGGGACAGCCTATGGCTACACCTTC. It translates to CAISSGTAYGYTF. This chain joins TRBV10-3 and TRBJ1-2; 7 bases match TRBD1. The CDR3 covers 13 residues. Looked up from germline, CDR1 is ENHRY and CDR2 is SYGVKD. V lost 5 bases to trimming and J lost 4 bases; unmatched junction nucleotides: 4.

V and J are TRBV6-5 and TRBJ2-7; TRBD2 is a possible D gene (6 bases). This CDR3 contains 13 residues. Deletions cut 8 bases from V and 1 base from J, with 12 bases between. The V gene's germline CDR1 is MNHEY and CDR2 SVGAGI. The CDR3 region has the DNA TGTGCCAGCGTTAGCGGAAATTCCTACGAGCAGTACTTC. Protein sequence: CASVSGNSYEQYF.

The CDR3, as DNA: TGTGCCTGGTCGACAGGGGTTGTGTACGAGCAGTACTTC. As protein: CAWSTGVVYEQYF. The V and J genes are TRBV30 and TRBJ2-5, with 8 positions matching TRBD1. Near its end, the DNA agrees better with TRBJ2-7, so the J call may be wrong. CDR1 is GTSNPN, CDR2 SVGIG, per germline (reference sequence). This CDR3 is built from 13 residues.